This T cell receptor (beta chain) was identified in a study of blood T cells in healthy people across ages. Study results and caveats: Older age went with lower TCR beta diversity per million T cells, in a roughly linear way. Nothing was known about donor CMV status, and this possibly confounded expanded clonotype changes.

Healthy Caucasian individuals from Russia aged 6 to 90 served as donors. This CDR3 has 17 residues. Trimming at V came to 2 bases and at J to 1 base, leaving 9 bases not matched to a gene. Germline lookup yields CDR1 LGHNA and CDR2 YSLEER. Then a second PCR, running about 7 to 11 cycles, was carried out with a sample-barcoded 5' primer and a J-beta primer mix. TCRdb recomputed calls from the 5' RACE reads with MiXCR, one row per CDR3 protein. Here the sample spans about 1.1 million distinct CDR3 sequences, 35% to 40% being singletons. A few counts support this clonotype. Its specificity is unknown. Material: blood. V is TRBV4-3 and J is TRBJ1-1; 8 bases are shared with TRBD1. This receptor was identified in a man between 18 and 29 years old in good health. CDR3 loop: CASSQNVQGQGNTEAFF. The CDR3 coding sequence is TGCGCCAGCAGCCAAAATGTCCAAGGACAGGGGAACACTGAAGCTTTCTTT.